These 20 T cell receptor beta chains share one sample of origin, sequenced in a study of chemoradiotherapy in HPV16-positive cancers. Libraries were prepared by immunoSEQ multiplex PCR; TCRdb keeps only in-frame clonotypes and omits some of them. The sample has 30,000 to 40,000 clones; about 92% are singletons. This sample comprised blood, obtained from a patient who underwent chemoradiotherapy. The receptors were gathered from a human donor with HPV-associated anogenital cancer.

The chain joins TRBV2 to TRBJ2-6; D may be TRBD1 or TRBD2 (5 bases each). The CDR3 is 14 residues long. CDR1 is SNHLY, CDR2 FYNNEI, per germline. V was clipped by 6 bases and J by 2 bases, with 8 bases between them. The CDR3 DNA is TGTGCCAGCAGGACGGGACCTGGGGCCAACGTCCTGACTTTC. The encoded protein is CASRTGPGANVLTF.

The chain is built from TRBV10-3 and TRBJ1-1, with 8 positions matching TRBD1. Germline CDR1 ENHRY, CDR2 SYGVKD. J lost 3 bases, V lost 10 bases, and 10 bases had no gene match. CDR3 length: 14 residues. CDR3 nucleotide sequence: TGTGCCAGCCAGGGGGCTACGTGGGACACTGAAGCTTTCTTT. Translated: CASQGATWDTEAFF.

This clone has just one count. The J gene is TRBJ1-2, the V gene TRBV7-8; 8 bases agree with TRBD1. CDR1 is SGHVS and CDR2 is FQNEAQ in the germline V gene. With V trimmed by 1 base and J by 7 bases, 8 bases remained unmatched. This CDR3 region has 15 residues. DNA for the CDR3: TGTGCCAGCAGCTTAGAGGCAGGGGGCTGGGGTGGCTACACCTTC. This encodes CASSLEAGGWGGYTF.

The chain links TRBV11-2 to TRBJ1-6; D unresolved. The CDR3 runs 16 residues. Germline CDR1 SGHAT, CDR2 FQNNGV. V lost 2 bases and J 7 bases, leaving 15 bases between the germline ends. The CDR3 region is CASSLRIGQANSPLHF. CDR3 in DNA: TGTGCCAGCAGCTTAAGGATTGGGCAGGCAAATTCACCCCTCCACTTT.

Only a few counts were recorded for this clone. V usage is TRBV20-1 and J usage is TRBJ1-1; no clear D. CDR3 length equals 11 residues. The germline V gene has CDR1 DFQATT and CDR2 SNEGSKA (reference sequence). DNA of the CDR3: TGCAGCGTACAAGGGTACACTGAAGCTTTCTTT. It specifies CSVQGYTEAFF.

The chain joins TRBV2 to TRBJ1-5, with 7 bases matching TRBD1. Germline values: CDR1 SNHLY, CDR2 FYNNEI. The trim removed 5 bases at V and 4 bases at J, leaving 8 bases unmatched. The CDR3 totals 15 residues. The CDR3 DNA follows: TGTGCCAGCAGTTCACAGGGGCGGGGGAATCAGCCCCAGCATTTT. Protein sequence: CASSSQGRGNQPQHF. The full variable domain, its missing parts supplied by reference TRBV2 and TRBJ1-5, is EPEVTQTPSHQVTQMGQEVILRCVPISNHLYFYWYRQILGQKVEFLVSFYNNEISEKSEIFDDQFSVERPDGSNFTLKIRSTKLEDSAMYFCASSSQGRGNQPQHFGDGTRLSIL.

The rearrangement links TRBV11-2 to TRBJ2-3; D is unclear. CDR3 length: 16 residues. V lost 4 bases, J lost 2 bases, and 16 bases lay in between. Germline CDR1 reads SGHAT; CDR2 reads FQNNGV. The CDR3 sequence: CASSSSPHGPTDTQYF. CDR3 DNA: TGTGCCAGCAGCTCCAGCCCTCATGGTCCCACAGATACGCAGTATTTT.

The rearrangement links TRBV7-2 to TRBJ2-5; 12 bases fit TRBD2. The germline V gene encodes CDR1 SGHTA and CDR2 FQGNSA. The trim removed 5 bases at V and 6 bases at J, leaving 13 bases unmatched. The CDR3 is 17 residues long. CDR3 sequence reads: CASSPGGASGGAKTQYF. The CDR3 nucleotides read TGTGCCAGCAGCCCGGGTGGGGCTAGCGGGGGGGCTAAGACCCAGTACTTC.

The chain carries TRBV7-9 and TRBJ2-1; 12 positions match TRBD1. Germline CDR1 SEHNR, CDR2 FQNEAQ (reference sequence). After removal of 5 bases from V and 11 bases from J, the junction contained 10 bases not matched to a gene. This CDR3 is 15 amino acids long. In nucleotides, the CDR3 is TGTGCCAGCAGCCCAGGGGGACAGGGGGCCTACAAGCAGTTCTTC. Translating it yields CASSPGGQGAYKQFF.

This rearrangement joins TRBV19 to TRBJ1-3, with D possibly TRBD1 on 6 matching bases. CDR1 is LNHDA, CDR2 SQIVND, per germline (reference sequence). This CDR3 comprises 16 residues. Trimming took off 4 bases at V and 0 bases at J, with 13 bases between the two ends. The CDR3 sequence: CASSRTEGVSGNTIYF. In DNA, the CDR3 is TGTGCCAGTAGTAGGACAGAAGGAGTCTCTGGAAACACCATATATTTT.

V is TRBV10-3 and J is TRBJ1-6; D gene uncertain. V was pared by 8 bases and J by 0 bases, with 8 bases between. This CDR3 has 14 amino acids. Germline assignment: CDR1 ENHRY and CDR2 SYGVKD. CDR3 sequence (DNA): TGTGCCATCTGTGGCAGCTCCTATAATTCACCCCTCCACTTT. Translation gives CAICGSSYNSPLHF.

V is TRBV7-2 and J is TRBJ2-5; no reliable D call. CDR3 size: 17 residues. Trimming removed 2 bases from V and 3 bases from J, with 19 bases in between. Germline V gives CDR1 SGHTA, CDR2 FQGNSA. For the CDR3, the DNA is TGTGCCAGCAGCTTATTCCTAGTCGGCGGTCGGAAAGAGACCCAGTACTTC. It is translated as CASSLFLVGGRKETQYF.

The rearrangement links TRBV18 to TRBJ1-1, with TRBD1 as a possible D gene (6 bases). V gave up 0 bases and J gave up 5 bases, with 7 bases separating them. In germline, CDR1 is KGHSH, CDR2 LQKENI. The CDR3 has 13 residues. The DNA for the CDR3 is TGTGCCAGCTCACCACCAGGGGGGACTGAAGCTTTCTTT. Translation: CASSPPGGTEAFF.

The CDR3 loop reads CAISELGQGYGYTF. CDR3 DNA: TGTGCCATCAGTGAGCTAGGACAGGGTTATGGCTACACCTTC. V usage is TRBV10-3 and J usage is TRBJ1-2; 8 bases are a match to TRBD1. The CDR3 extends over 14 amino acids. Germline-derived CDR1 and CDR2 are ENHRY and SYGVKD. V was clipped by 2 bases and J by 5 bases; unmatched bases: 4.

The rearrangement links TRBV6-1 to TRBJ1-1, with D possibly matching TRBD1 (6 bases). CDR1 is MNHNS, CDR2 SASEGT, per germline. CDR3 length equals 13 residues. Trimming shortened V by 5 bases and J by 0 bases, and 7 bases separated the two germline ends. The CDR3 spells CASSQGMNTEAFF. The DNA of the CDR3 is TGTGCCAGCAGTCAGGGGATGAACACTGAAGCTTTCTTT.

The chain combines TRBV18 with TRBJ1-5; no clear D gene. Trimming removed 2 bases from V and 5 bases from J, with 10 bases in between. CDR1 KGHSH and CDR2 LQKENI come from the germline V gene. CDR3 length: 14 amino acids. The CDR3 sequence is CASSPNSVDQPQHF. The CDR3 DNA reads as TGTGCCAGCTCACCAAATAGTGTTGATCAGCCCCAGCATTTT.

The sample holds one count of this clone. This rearrangement joins TRBV4-1 to TRBJ2-7; D may correspond to TRBD1 or TRBD2 (6 bases each). Germline CDR1 MGHRA, CDR2 YSYEKL. Trimming removed 0 bases from V and 3 bases from J, with 18 bases in between. The CDR3 consists of 17 residues. CDR3: CASSQDVVSGGVYEQYF. In nucleotides, the CDR3 is TGCGCCAGCAGCCAAGATGTGGTATCCGGGGGCGTCTACGAGCAGTACTTC.

This chain connects TRBV9 to TRBJ1-4; D ambiguous. The CDR3 consists of 14 residues. CDR1 SGDLS and CDR2 YYNGEE come from the germline V gene. Trimming removed 4 bases at V and 3 bases at J, with 10 bases between. The CDR3 DNA reads TGTGCCAGCAGCCCCCGTGTTGCTAATGAAAAACTGTTTTTT. Its protein product is CASSPRVANEKLFF.

V gene TRBV11-3 combines with J gene TRBJ2-6; 7 bases agree with TRBD1. Unmatched junction bases numbered 10, after V lost 5 bases and J lost 0 bases. The CDR3 is 18 residues long. From germline, CDR1 is SGHNT and CDR2 YENEEA. CDR3 sequence (DNA): TGTGCCAGCAGCCCAGGGACAGCCCATTACTCTGGGGCCAACGTCCTGACTTTC. This codes for CASSPGTAHYSGANVLTF.

The chain links TRBV7-9 to TRBJ2-1; a weak D match, TRBD2 (5 bases). The CDR3 covers 14 residues. Between the trimmed V and J ends, which lost 3 bases and 7 bases, there was a span of 13 bases. Germline V gene lookup returns CDR1 SEHNR and CDR2 FQNEAQ (reference sequence). CDR3: CASSLTGLRNEQFF. In DNA form, the CDR3 reads TGTGCCAGCAGCTTGACGGGGTTGAGGAATGAGCAGTTCTTC.